Listed here is a single T cell receptor beta chain. Its matching antigen is unknown. Naive CD8 cells lacked CD45RO, underwent positive selection for CCR7 and left out terminally differentiated effector memory CD45RA+ cells. Recent vaccinations or acute infections were absent in the healthy HIV-negative adult donors. These data are taken from a study of shared clonotypes between healthy human individuals. The study, taken as a whole, reports: Naive CD4 clonotypes were shared across several donors at roughly 5.5%. Larger richness was generally estimated for naive than memory subsets.

Germline assignment: CDR1 LGHNT and CDR2 FRNRAP. The CDR3 totals 16 residues. V gave up 3 bases and J gave up 0 bases, with 12 bases separating them. The run depth of the assay was deep. Repertoires were generated with immunoSEQ multiplex PCR, while TCRdb's copy carries only in-frame clones and drops some. The repertoire holds over 750,000 clones, about 97% seen once, with less than 0.25% in the top ten. Source material: naive CD8+ T cells sorted from blood. The J gene is TRBJ2-1, the V gene TRBV12-5, with D uncertain. The origin of this receptor is a man aged 30 to 45 in good health. The CDR3 protein is CASGFEMTSSYNEQFF. As DNA, the CDR3 is TGTGCTAGTGGTTTCGAGATGACCAGCTCCTACAATGAGCAGTTCTTC.